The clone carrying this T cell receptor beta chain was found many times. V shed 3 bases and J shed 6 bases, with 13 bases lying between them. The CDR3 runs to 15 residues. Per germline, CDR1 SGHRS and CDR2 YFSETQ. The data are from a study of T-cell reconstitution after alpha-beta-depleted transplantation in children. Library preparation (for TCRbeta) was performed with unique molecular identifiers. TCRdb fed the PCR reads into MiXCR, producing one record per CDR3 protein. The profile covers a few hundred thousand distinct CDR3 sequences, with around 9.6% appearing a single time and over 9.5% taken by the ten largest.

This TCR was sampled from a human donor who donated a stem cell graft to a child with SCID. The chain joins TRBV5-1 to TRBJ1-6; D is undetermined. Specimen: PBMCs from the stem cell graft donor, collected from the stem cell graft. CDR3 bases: TGCGCCAGCAGCTCAACGGGGATTGGTAATTCACCCCTCCACTTT. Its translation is CASSSTGIGNSPLHF.